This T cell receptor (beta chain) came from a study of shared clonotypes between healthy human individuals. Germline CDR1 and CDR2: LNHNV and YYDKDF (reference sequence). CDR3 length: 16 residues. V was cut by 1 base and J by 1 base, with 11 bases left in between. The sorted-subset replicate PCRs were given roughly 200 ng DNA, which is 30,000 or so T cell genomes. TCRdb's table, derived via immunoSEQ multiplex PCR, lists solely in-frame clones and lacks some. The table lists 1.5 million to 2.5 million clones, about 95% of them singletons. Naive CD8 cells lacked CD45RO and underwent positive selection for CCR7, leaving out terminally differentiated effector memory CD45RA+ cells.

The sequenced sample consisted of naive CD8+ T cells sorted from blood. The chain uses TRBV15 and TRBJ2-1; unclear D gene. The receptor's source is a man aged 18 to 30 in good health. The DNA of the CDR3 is TGTGCCACCAGCAGAGTAGACTCCGAATCCTACAATGAGCAGTTCTTC. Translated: CATSRVDSESYNEQFF.